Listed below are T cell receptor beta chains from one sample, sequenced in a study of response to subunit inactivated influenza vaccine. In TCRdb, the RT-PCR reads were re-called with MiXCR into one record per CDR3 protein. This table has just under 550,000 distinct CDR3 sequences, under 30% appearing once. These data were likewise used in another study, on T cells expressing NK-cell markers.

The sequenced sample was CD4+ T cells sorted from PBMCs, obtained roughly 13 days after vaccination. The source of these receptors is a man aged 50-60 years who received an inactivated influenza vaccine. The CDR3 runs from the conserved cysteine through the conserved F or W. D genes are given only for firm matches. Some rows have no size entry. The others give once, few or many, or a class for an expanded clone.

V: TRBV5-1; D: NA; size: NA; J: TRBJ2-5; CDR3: CASSIGRQAKETQYF; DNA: TGCGCCAGCAGCATTGGCAGACAGGCTAAAGAGACCCAGTACTTC
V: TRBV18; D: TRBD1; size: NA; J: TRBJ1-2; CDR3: CASSPPGQGGYTF; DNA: TGTGCCAGCTCACCGCCTGGACAGGGGGGCTACACCTTC
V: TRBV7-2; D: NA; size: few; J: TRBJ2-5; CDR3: CASSLVPGGYQETQYF; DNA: TGTGCCAGCAGCTTAGTCCCAGGGGGGTACCAAGAGACCCAGTACTTC
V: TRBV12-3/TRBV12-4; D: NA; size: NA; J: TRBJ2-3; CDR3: CASRNRTTLPFADTQYF; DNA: TGTGCCAGCAGGAACCGGACCACCCTCCCTTTTGCAGATACGCAGTATTTT
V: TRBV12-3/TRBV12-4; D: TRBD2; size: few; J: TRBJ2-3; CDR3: CASSNAGADTQYF; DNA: TGTGCCAGCAGTAACGCGGGGGCAGATACGCAGTATTTT
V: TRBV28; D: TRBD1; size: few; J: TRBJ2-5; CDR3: CASSRRQGQETQYF; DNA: TGTGCCAGCAGCCGGAGACAGGGTCAAGAGACCCAGTACTTC
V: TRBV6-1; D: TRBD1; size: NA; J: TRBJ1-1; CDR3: CASSSDRAVNTEAFF; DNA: TGTGCCAGCAGCTCGGACAGGGCTGTGAACACTGAAGCTTTCTTT
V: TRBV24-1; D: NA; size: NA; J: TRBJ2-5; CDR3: CATSDRLEGETQYF; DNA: TGTGCCACCAGTGATAGACTTGAAGGAGAGACCCAGTACTTC
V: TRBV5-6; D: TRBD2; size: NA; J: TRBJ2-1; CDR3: CASSLRLAGADEQFF; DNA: TGTGCCAGCAGCTTGCGGCTAGCGGGAGCCGATGAGCAGTTCTTC
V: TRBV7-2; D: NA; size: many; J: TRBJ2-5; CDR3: CASSLGSAETQYF; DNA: TGTGCCAGCAGCTTAGGGTCGGCGGAGACCCAGTACTTC
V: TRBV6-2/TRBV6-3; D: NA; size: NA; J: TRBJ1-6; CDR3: CASSPLGDSPLHF; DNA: TGTGCCAGCAGTCCACTCGGGGATTCACCCCTCCACTTT
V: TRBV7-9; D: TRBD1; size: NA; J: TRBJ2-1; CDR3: CASSLGQGAGEQFF; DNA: TGTGCCAGCAGCTTGGGGCAGGGGGCAGGTGAGCAGTTCTTC
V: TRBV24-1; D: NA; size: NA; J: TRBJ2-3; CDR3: CATSGFKGSSDTQYF; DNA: TGTGCCACCAGTGGCTTTAAGGGCTCTTCCGATACGCAGTATTTT
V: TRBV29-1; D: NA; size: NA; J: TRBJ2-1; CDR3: CSVEPITQNEQFF; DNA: TGCAGCGTGGAGCCTATAACCCAAAATGAGCAGTTCTTC
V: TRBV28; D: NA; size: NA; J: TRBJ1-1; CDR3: CASRGPLRVKNTEAFF; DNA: TGTGCCAGCAGAGGACCCCTCAGGGTGAAGAACACTGAAGCTTTCTTT
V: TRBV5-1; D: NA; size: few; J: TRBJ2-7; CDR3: CASRQLLRDTAYEQYF; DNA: TGCGCCAGCAGGCAACTACTCCGGGACACAGCCTACGAGCAGTACTTC
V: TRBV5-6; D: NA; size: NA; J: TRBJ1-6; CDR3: CASSIRRVYNSPLHF; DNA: TGTGCCAGCAGCATCCGACGGGTCTATAATTCACCCCTCCACTTT
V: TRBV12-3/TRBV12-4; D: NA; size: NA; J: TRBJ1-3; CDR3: CASSGQFSGNTIYF; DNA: TGTGCCAGCAGTGGACAGTTCTCTGGAAACACCATATATTTT
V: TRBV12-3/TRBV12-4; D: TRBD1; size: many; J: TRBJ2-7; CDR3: CASSDRGVLKQYF; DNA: TGTGCCAGCAGCGACAGGGGGGTTTTGAAGCAGTACTTC
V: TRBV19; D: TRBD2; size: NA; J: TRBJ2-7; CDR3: CASSMGLASHEQYF; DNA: TGTGCCAGTAGTATGGGACTAGCCTCCCACGAGCAGTACTTC
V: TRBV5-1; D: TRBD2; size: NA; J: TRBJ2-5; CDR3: CASAAGAAGVLETQYF; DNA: TGCGCCAGTGCCGCGGGTGCAGCGGGAGTGTTAGAGACCCAGTACTTC
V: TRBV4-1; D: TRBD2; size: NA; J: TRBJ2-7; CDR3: CASSQLGGSQYF; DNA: TGCGCCAGCAGCCAGCTCGGGGGGTCGCAGTACTTC
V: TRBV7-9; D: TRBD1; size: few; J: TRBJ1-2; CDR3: CASSPGQGWGYTF; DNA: TGTGCCAGCAGTCCCGGACAGGGCTGGGGCTACACCTTC
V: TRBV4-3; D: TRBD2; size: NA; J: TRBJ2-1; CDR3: CASSQSGVAGKPPYNEQFF; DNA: TGCGCCAGCAGCCAAAGCGGGGTAGCGGGAAAGCCCCCGTACAATGAGCAGTTCTTC
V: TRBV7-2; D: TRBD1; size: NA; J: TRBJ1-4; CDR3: CASSQTRQGGSEKLFF; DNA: TGTGCCAGCAGCCAAACCAGACAGGGCGGTAGTGAAAAACTGTTTTTT
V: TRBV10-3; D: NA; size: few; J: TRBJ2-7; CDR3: CAISDNYEQYF; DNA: TGTGCCATCAGTGACAACTACGAGCAGTACTTC
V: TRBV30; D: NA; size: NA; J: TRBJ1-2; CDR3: CAWSETRGYTF; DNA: TGTGCCTGGAGTGAGACGCGTGGCTACACCTTC
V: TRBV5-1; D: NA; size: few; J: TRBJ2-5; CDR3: CASSPSPGTQYF; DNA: TGCGCCAGCAGCCCGTCCCCAGGGACCCAGTACTTC
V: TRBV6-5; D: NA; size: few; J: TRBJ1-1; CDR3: CASSYEVNTEAFF; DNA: TGTGCCAGCAGTTACGAGGTGAACACTGAAGCTTTCTTT
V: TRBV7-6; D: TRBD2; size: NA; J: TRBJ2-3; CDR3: CASSLAGGPLTDTQYF; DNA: TGTGCCAGCAGCCTTGCGGGGGGCCCTCTCACAGATACGCAGTATTTT
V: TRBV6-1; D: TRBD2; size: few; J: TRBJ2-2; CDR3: CASSQRPGRLAVANTGELFF; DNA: TGTGCCAGCAGTCAACGGCCCGGTAGACTAGCGGTAGCGAACACCGGGGAGCTGTTTTTT
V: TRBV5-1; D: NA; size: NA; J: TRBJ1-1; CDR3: CASSLGGSDTEAFF; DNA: TGCGCCAGCAGCTTGGGGGGGAGTGACACTGAAGCTTTCTTT
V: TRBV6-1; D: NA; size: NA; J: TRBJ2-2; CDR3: CASNQIRVTGELFF; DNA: TGTGCCAGCAACCAGATCAGGGTCACCGGGGAGCTGTTTTTT
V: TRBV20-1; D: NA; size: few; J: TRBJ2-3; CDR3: CSARAGLLTDTQYF; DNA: TGCAGTGCTAGAGCCGGACTGCTCACAGATACGCAGTATTTT
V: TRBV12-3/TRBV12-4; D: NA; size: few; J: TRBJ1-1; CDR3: CASSLEGFPAGAFF; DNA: TGTGCCAGCAGTTTAGAGGGGTTCCCCGCTGGAGCTTTCTTT
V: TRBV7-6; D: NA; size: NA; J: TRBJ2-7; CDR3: CASSFQPPGVRSYEQYF; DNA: TGTGCCAGCAGCTTCCAACCCCCGGGGGTCCGCTCCTACGAGCAGTACTTC
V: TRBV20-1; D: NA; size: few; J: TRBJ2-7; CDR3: CSARGTQTGEQYF; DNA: TGCAGTGCTAGGGGGACCCAGACGGGAGAGCAGTACTTC
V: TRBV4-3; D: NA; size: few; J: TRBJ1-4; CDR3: CASSQVAGYPNEKLFF; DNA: TGCGCCAGCAGCCAAGTGGCCGGCTATCCTAATGAAAAACTGTTTTTT
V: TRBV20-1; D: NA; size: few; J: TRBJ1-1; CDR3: CSDNFPGNTEAFF; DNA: TGCAGTGACAACTTCCCAGGGAACACTGAAGCTTTCTTT
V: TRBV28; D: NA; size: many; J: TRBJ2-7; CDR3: CASSLLTYEQYF; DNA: TGTGCCAGCAGTTTGCTTACATACGAGCAGTACTTC
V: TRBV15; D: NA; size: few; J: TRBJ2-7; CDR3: CATSRAAGTNEQYF; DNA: TGTGCCACCAGCAGAGCTGCAGGTACCAACGAGCAGTACTTC
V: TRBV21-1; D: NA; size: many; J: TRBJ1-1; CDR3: CASSPPWPHRATNTEAFF; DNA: TGTGCCAGCAGTCCTCCCTGGCCACACAGGGCTACGAACACTGAAGCTTTCTTT
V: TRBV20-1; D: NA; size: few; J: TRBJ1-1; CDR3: CSARDKDLSEAFF; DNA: TGCAGTGCTAGAGATAAAGACTTGTCTGAAGCTTTCTTT